This T cell receptor beta chain was profiled in a study of cytotoxic CD8 clonotypes in ibrutinib-treated CLL. Clones were sequenced by immunoSEQ multiplex PCR, and TCRdb holds only the in-frame ones, with some missing. The data show about 330,000 clones, roughly 67% seen once. The sample in question was PBMCs, obtained after 36 months of ibrutinib treatment. The TCR originated in a human donor with chronic lymphocytic leukemia.

The CDR3: CASSWTSGTDTQYF. DNA for the CDR3: TGTGCCAGCAGTTGGACTAGCGGGACAGATACGCAGTATTTT. The chain is built from TRBV27 and TRBJ2-3, with 11 bases fitting TRBD2. J lost 3 bases, V lost 4 bases, and 0 bases had no gene match. Germline V gene sequence: CDR1 MNHEY, CDR2 SMNVEV (reference sequence). This CDR3 is built from 14 residues.